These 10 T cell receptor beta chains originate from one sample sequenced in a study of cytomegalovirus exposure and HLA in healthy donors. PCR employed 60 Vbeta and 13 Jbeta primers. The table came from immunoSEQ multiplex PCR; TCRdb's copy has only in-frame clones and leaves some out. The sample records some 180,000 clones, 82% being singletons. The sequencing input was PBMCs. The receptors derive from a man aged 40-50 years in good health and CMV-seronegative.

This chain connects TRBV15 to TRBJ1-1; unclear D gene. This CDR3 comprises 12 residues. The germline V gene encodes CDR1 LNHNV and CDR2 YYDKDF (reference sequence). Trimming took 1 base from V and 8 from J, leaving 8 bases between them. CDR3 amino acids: CATSRVDEEAFF. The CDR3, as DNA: TGTGCCACCAGCAGAGTAGATGAAGAAGCTTTCTTT.

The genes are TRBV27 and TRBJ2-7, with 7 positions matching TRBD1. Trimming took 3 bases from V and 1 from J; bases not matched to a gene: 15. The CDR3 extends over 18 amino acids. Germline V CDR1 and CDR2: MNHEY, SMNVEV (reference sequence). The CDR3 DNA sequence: TGTGCCAGCAGTTTTGTGGGACGAACAGGGGCGCCATCCTACGAGCAGTACTTC. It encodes CASSFVGRTGAPSYEQYF.

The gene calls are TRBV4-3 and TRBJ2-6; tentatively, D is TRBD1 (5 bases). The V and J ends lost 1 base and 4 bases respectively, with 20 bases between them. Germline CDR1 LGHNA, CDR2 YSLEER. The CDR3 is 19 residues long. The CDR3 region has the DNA TGCGCCAGCAGCCAAGGGGCCTATGACAGCTTCGCCGGGGCCAACGTCCTGACTTTC. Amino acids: CASSQGAYDSFAGANVLTF.

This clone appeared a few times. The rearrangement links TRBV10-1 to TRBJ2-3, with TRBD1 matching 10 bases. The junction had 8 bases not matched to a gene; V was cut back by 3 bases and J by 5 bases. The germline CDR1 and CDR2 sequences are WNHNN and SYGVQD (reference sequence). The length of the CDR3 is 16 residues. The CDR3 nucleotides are TGCGCCAGCAGTGAAGGGGGGACAGGGGTTGGAGATACGCAGTATTTT. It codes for CASSEGGTGVGDTQYF.

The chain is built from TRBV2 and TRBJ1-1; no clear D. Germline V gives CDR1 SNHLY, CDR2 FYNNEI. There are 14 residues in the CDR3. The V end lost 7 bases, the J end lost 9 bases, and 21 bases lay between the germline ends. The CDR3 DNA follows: TGTGCCAGCACCACCCAGTTGGGGAGTTTGCAAGCTTTCTTT. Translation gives CASTTQLGSLQAFF.

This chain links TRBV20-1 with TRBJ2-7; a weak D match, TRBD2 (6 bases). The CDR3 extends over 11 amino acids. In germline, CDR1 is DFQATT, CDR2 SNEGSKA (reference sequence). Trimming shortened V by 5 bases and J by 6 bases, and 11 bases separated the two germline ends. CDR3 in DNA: TGCAGTGCTCTCGCAGCGGGCGAGCAGTACTTC. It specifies CSALAAGEQYF.

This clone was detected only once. The CDR3 DNA is TGTGCCAGCAGCTTAGATACTCGGAACACTGAAGCTTTCTTT. It encodes CASSLDTRNTEAFF. The V call is TRBV7-9, the J call TRBJ1-1; no definite D call. Germline CDR1 reads SEHNR; CDR2 reads FQNEAQ (reference sequence). This CDR3 comprises 14 residues. The V end lost 1 base, the J end lost 1 base, and 7 bases lay between the germline ends.

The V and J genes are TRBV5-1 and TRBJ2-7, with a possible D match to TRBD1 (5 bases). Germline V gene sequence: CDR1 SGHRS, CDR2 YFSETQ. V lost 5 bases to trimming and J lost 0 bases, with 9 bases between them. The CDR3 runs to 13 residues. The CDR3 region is CASSYRSSYEQYF. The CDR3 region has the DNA TGCGCCAGCAGTTACAGGAGCTCCTACGAGCAGTACTTC.

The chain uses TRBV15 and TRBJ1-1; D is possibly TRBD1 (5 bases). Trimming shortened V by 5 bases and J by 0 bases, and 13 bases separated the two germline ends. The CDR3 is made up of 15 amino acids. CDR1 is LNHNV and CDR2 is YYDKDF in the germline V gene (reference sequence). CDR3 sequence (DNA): TGTGCCACCAGCGAGGGACTGATAATGAACACTGAAGCTTTCTTT. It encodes CATSEGLIMNTEAFF.

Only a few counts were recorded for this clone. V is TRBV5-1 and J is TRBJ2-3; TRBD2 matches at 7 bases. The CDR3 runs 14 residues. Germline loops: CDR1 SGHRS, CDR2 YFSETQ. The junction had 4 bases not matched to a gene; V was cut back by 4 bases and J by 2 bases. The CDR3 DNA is TGCGCCAGCAGCGGGAGGGTCGCCACAGATACGCAGTATTTT. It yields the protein CASSGRVATDTQYF. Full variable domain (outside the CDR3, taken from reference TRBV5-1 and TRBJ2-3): KAGVTQTPRYLIKTRGQQVTLSCSPISGHRSVSWYQQTPGQGLQFLFEYFSETQRNKGNFPGRFSGRQFSNSRSEMNVSTLELGDSALYLCASSGRVATDTQYFGPGTRLTVL.